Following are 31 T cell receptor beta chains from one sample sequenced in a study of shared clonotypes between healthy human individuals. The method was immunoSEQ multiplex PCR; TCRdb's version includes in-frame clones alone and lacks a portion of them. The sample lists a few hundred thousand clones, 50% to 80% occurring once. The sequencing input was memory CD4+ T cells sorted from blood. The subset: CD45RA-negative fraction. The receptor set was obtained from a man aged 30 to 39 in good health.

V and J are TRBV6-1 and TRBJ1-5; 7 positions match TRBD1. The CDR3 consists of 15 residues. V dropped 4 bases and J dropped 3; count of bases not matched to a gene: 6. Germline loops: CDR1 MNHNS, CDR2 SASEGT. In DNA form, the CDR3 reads TGTGCCAGCAGTGTAACGACAGGGATCAATCAGCCCCAGCATTTT. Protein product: CASSVTTGINQPQHF.

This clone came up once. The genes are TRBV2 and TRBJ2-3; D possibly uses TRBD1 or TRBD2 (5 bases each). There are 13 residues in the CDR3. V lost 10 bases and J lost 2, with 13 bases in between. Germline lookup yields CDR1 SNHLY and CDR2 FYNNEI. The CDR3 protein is CATTGTYTDTQYF. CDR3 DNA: TGTGCCACAACCGGGACCTACACAGATACGCAGTATTTT.

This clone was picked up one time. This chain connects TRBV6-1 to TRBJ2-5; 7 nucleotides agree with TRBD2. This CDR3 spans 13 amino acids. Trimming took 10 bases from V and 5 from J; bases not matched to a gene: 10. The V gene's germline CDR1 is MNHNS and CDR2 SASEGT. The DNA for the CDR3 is TGTGCCATCTTCCTGGGAGGGTATGAGACCCAGTACTTC. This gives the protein CAIFLGGYETQYF.

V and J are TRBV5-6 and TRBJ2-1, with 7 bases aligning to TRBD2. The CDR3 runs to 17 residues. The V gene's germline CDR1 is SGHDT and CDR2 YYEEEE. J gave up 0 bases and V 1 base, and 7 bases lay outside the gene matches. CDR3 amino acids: CASSLLAGASSYNEQFF. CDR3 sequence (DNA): TGTGCCAGCAGCTTGCTTGCGGGAGCGAGCTCCTACAATGAGCAGTTCTTC.

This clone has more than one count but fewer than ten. CDR3 region: CASTPGGFDYGYTF. CDR3 coding DNA: TGTGCCAGCACTCCCGGGGGGTTCGACTATGGCTACACCTTC. The chain is built from TRBV28 and TRBJ1-2, with D possibly being TRBD1 (5 bases). This CDR3 region has 14 residues. V gave up 7 bases and J gave up 3 bases, with 15 bases separating them. Germline assignment: CDR1 MDHEN and CDR2 SYDVKM.

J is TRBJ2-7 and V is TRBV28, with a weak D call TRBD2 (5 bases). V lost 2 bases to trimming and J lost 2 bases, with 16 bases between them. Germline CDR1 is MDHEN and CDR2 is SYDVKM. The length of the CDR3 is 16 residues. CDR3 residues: CASSLLPGIRTYEQYF. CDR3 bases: TGTGCCAGCAGTTTACTTCCGGGAATCAGGACCTACGAGCAGTACTTC.

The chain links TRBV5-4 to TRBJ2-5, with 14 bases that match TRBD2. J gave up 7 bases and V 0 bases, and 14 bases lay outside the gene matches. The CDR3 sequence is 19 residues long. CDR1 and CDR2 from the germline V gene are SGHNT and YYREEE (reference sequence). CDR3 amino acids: CASSLGGLAGVRGVGTQYF. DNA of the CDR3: TGTGCCAGCAGCTTGGGGGGACTAGCGGGAGTACGTGGTGTCGGGACCCAGTACTTC.

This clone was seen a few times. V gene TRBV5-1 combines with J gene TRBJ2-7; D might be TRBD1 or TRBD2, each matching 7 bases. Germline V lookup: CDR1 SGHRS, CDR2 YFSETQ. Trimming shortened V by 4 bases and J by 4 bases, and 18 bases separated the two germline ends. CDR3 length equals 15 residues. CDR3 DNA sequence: TGCGCCAGCAGCCAGCGGGACAGCCTACCGTACGAGCAGTACTTC. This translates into CASSQRDSLPYEQYF.

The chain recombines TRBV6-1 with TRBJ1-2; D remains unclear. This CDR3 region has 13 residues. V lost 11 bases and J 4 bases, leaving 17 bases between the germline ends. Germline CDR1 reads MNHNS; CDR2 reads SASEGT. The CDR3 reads CAGNSRAPYGYTF. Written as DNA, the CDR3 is TGTGCCGGGAACAGCCGTGCACCCTATGGCTACACCTTC.

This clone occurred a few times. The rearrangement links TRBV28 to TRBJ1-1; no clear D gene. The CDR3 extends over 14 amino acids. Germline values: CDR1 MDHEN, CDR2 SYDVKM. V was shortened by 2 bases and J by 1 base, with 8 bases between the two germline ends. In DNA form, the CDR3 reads TGTGCCAGCAGTTTAATTACAGAGAACACTGAAGCTTTCTTT. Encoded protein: CASSLITENTEAFF.

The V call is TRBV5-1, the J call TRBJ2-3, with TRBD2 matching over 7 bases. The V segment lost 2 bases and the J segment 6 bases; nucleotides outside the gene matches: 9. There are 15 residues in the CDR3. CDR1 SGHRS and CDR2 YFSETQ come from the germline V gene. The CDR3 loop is CASSLMSGLVDTQYF. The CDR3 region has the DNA TGCGCCAGCAGCTTAATGTCTGGACTAGTCGATACGCAGTATTTT. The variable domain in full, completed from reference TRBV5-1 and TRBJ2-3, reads KAGVTQTPRYLIKTRGQQVTLSCSPISGHRSVSWYQQTPGQGLQFLFEYFSETQRNKGNFPGRFSGRQFSNSRSEMNVSTLELGDSALYLCASSLMSGLVDTQYFGPGTRLTVL.

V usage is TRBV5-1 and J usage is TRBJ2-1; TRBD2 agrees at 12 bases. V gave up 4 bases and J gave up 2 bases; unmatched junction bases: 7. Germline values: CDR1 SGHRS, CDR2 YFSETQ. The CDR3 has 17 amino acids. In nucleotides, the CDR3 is TGCGCCAGCAGCAAGGAACTAGCGGGAGGTCCCTACAATGAGCAGTTCTTC. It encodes CASSKELAGGPYNEQFF.

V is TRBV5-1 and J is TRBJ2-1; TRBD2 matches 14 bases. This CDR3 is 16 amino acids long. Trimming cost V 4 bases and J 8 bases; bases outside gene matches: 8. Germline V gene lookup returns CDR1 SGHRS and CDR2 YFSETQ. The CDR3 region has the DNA TGCGCCAGCAGCACTCCGGGACTAGCGGGAGAGGATGAGCAGTTCTTC. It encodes CASSTPGLAGEDEQFF.

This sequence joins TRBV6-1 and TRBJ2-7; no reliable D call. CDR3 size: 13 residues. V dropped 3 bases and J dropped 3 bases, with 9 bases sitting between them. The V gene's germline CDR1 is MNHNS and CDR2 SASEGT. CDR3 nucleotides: TGTGCCAGCAGTGATCCGGGTCACTACGAGCAGTACTTC. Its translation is CASSDPGHYEQYF.

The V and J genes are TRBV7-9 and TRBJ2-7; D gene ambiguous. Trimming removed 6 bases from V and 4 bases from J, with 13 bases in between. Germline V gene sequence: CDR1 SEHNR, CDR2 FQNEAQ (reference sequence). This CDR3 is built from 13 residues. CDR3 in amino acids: CASRGPVSYEQYF. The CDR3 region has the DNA TGTGCCAGCAGAGGCCCAGTATCTTACGAGCAGTACTTC.

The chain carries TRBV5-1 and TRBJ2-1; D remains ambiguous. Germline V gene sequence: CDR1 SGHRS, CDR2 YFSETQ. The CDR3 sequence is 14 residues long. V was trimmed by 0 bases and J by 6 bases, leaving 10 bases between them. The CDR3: CASSLEGARNEQFF. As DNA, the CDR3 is TGCGCCAGCAGCTTGGAGGGCGCCCGCAATGAGCAGTTCTTC.

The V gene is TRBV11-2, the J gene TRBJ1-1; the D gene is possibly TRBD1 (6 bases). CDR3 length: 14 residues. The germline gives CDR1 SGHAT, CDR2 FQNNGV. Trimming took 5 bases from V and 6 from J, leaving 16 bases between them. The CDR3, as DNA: TGTGCCAGCAGCCGGAGCGGGGGCAACGCTGAAGCTTTCTTT. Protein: CASSRSGGNAEAFF.

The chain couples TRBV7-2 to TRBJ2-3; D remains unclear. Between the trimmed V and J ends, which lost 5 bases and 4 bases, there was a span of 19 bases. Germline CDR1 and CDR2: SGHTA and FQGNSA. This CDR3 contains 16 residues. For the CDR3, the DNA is TGTGCCAGCAGCGGAGACTGGGTGGGTGAGGCAGATACGCAGTATTTT. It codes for CASSGDWVGEADTQYF.

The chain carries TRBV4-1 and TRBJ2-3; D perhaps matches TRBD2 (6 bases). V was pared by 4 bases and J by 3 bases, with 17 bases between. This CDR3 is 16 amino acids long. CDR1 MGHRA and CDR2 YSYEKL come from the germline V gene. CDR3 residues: CASSLQEGEATDTQYF. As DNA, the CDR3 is TGCGCCAGCAGCCTCCAGGAGGGAGAGGCGACAGATACGCAGTATTTT.

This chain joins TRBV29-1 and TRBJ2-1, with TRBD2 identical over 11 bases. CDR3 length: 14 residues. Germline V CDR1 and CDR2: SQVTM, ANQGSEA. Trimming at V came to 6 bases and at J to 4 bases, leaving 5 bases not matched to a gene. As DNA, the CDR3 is TGCAGCGTCCGACTAGCGGGATTGTACAATGAGCAGTTCTTC. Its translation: CSVRLAGLYNEQFF.

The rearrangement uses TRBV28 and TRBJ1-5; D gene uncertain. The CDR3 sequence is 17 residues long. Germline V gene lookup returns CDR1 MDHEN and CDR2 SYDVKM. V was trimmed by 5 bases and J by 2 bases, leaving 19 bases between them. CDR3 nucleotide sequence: TGTGCCAGCAGTCGACCCGGGCCTTCAGGCCGCAATCAGCCCCAGCATTTT. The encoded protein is CASSRPGPSGRNQPQHF.

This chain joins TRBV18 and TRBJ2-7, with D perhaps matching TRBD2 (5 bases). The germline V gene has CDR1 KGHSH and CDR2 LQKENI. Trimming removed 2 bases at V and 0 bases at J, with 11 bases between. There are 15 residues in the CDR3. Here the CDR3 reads CASSPIQGGSYEQYF. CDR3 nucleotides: TGTGCCAGCTCACCAATCCAAGGAGGCTCCTACGAGCAGTACTTC.

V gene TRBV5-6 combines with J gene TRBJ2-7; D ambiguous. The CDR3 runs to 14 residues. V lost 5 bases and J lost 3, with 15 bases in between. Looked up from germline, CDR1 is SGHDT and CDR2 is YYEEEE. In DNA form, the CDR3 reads TGTGCCAGCAGATCGGACCCGAGTAGCTACGAGCAGTACTTC. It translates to CASRSDPSSYEQYF. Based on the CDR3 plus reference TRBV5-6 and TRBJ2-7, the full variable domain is DAGVTQSPTHLIKTRGQQVTLRCSPKSGHDTVSWYQQALGQGPQFIFQYYEEEERQRGNFPDRFSGHQFPNYSSELNVNALLLGDSALYLCASRSDPSSYEQYFGPGTRLTVT.

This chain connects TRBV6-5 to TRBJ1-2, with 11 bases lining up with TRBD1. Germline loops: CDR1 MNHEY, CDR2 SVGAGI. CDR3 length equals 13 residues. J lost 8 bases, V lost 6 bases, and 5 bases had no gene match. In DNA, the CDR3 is TGTGCCAGCAGAGGACAGGGGGCGAGGGGCTACACCTTC. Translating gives CASRGQGARGYTF.

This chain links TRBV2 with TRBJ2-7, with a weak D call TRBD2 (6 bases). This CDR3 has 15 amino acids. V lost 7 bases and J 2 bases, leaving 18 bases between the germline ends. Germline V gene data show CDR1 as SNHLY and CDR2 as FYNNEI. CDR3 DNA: TGTGCCAGCATTCCTACCGGGACTTTTACCTACGAGCAGTACTTC. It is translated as CASIPTGTFTYEQYF. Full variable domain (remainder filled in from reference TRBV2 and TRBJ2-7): EPEVTQTPSHQVTQMGQEVILRCVPISNHLYFYWYRQILGQKVEFLVSFYNNEISEKSEIFDDQFSVERPDGSNFTLKIRSTKLEDSAMYFCASIPTGTFTYEQYFGPGTRLTVT.

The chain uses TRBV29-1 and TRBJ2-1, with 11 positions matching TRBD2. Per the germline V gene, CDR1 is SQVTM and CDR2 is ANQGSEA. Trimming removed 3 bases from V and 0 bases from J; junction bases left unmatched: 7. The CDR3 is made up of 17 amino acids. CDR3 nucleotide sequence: TGCAGCGTTGATCGGCTAGCGGGAGGAAGCTCCTACAATGAGCAGTTCTTC. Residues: CSVDRLAGGSSYNEQFF.

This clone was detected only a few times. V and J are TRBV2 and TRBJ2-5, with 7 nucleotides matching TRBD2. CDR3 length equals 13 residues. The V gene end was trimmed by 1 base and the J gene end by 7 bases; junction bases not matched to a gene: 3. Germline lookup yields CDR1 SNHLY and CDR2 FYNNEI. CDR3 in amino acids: CASSEVGEGTQYF. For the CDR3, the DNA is TGTGCCAGCAGTGAAGTAGGGGAGGGGACCCAGTACTTC.

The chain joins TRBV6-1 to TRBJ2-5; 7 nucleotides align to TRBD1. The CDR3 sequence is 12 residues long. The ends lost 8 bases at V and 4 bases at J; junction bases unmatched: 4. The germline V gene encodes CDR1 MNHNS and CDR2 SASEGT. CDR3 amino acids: CASQTGTETQYF. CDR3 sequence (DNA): TGTGCCAGCCAGACAGGGACAGAGACCCAGTACTTC.

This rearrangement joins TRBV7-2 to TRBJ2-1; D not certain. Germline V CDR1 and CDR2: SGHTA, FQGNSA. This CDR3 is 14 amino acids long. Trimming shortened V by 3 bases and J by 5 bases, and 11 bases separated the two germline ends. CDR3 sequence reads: CASSLGSSHNEQFF. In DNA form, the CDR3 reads TGTGCCAGCAGCTTGGGGTCGTCGCACAATGAGCAGTTCTTC.

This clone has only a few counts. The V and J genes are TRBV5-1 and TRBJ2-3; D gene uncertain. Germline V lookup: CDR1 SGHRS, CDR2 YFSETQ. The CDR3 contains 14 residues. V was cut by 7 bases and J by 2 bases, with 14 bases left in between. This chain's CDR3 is CASSFPGSTDTQYF. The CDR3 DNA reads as TGCGCCAGCTCCTTCCCAGGTTCCACAGATACGCAGTATTTT.

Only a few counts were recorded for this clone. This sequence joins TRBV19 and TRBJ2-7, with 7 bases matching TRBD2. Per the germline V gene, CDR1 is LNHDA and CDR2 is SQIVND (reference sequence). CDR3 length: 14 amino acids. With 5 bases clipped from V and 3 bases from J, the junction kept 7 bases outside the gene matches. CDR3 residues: CASSPTPGGYEQYF. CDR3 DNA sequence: TGTGCCAGTAGTCCCACACCGGGAGGCTACGAGCAGTACTTC.